This T cell receptor beta chain comes out of a study of blood T cells in healthy people across ages. A second PCR, run for about 6 to 12 cycles, used a sample-barcoded 5' primer plus a J-beta primer mix. MiXCR was run by TCRdb on the 5' RACE reads, yielding one entry per CDR3 protein. The sample holds about 800,000 distinct CDR3 sequences, just under 25% seen once. Per germline, CDR1 LGHNA and CDR2 YNFKEQ. The CDR3 is 15 amino acids. J gave up 9 bases and V 3 bases, and 14 bases lay outside the gene matches. This clonotype has just a few counts. These data are also associated with another study on T cells of mothers and their children. That report adds: Over five children and their three healthy Caucasian mothers were the donors. Sample barcodes plus 2-4 random nucleotides came from the M1S primer. Mother-child pairs who were related displayed a slightly higher overlap than unrelated pairs, a difference that was non-significant.

The rearrangement uses TRBV4-2 and TRBJ2-7, with TRBD1 identical over 7 bases. This clonotype was sampled from a boy younger than 18 in good health. Source material: blood. The CDR3 reads CASSQHPGQPTVQYF. The CDR3 coding sequence is TGTGCCAGCAGCCAGCATCCGGGACAGCCTACTGTGCAGTACTTC.